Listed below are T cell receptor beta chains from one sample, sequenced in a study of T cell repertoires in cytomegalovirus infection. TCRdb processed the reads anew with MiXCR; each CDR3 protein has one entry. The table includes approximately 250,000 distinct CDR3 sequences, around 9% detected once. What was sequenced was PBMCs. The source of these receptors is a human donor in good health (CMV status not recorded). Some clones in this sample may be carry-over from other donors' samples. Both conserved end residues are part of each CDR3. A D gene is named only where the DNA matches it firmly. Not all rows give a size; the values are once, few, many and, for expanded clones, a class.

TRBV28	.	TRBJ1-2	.	TGTGCCAGCAGTTCTGGAGGACGGCACTATGGCTACACCTTC	CASSSGGRHYGYTF
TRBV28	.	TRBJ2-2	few	TGTGCCAGCAGTTGGGGGGAGCGGGTGGACGGGGAGCTGTTTTTT	CASSWGERVDGELFF
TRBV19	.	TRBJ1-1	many	TGTGCCAGTAATCCCAGGACGGCGATGAACACTGAAGCTTTCTTT	CASNPRTAMNTEAFF
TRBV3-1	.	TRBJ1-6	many	TGTGCCAGCAGCCAAGATCTTAGCACAGGCATTTATAATTCACCCCTCCACTTT	CASSQDLSTGIYNSPLHF
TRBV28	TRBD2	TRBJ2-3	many	TGTGCCAGCAGCCCTACTAGCGGCTTCACAGATACGCAGTATTTT	CASSPTSGFTDTQYF
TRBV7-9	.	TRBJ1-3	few	TGTGCCAGCAGCTTAGCCCCGGGAGCAAACACCATATATTTT	CASSLAPGANTIYF
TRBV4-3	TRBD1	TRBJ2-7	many	TGCGCCAGCAGCCGAGGGGGGGGACAGGGGCTTTCCGAGCAGTACTTC	CASSRGGGQGLSEQYF
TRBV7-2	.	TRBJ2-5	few	TGTGCCAGCAGCCCCTTTGGGCGGGGAGAGACCCAGTACTTC	CASSPFGRGETQYF
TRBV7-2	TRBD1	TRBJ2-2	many	TGTGCCAGCAGCCGGGACAGAGCTGACACCGGGGAGCTGTTTTTT	CASSRDRADTGELFF
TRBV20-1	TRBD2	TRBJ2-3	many	TGCAGTGCTGGCCTAATAGCGGGGGGCACGAAGCAGTATTTT	CSAGLIAGGTKQYF
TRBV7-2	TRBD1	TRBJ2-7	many	TGTGCCAGCAGCTCATCCCCCGGGACAGGGTCTCTCGAGCAGTACTTC	CASSSSPGTGSLEQYF
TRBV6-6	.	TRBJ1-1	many	TGTGCCAGCAGTTACGAGGCGTTGAACACTGAAGCTTTCTTT	CASSYEALNTEAFF
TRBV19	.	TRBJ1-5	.	TGTGCCAGTAGTAAGGGGATGGTTAGCAATCAGCCCCAGCATTTT	CASSKGMVSNQPQHF
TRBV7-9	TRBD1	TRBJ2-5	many	TGTGCCAGCAGCTTAGCCTCCGGGACAGGCACAGAGACCCAGTACTTC	CASSLASGTGTETQYF
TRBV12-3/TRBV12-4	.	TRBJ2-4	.	TGTGCCAGCAGTTTAGGCAGGGGAAACATTCAGTACTTC	CASSLGRGNIQYF
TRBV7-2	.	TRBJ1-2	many	TGTGCCAGCAGCTTAGTCCCGGGGGACCCCGGTGGCTACACCTTC	CASSLVPGDPGGYTF
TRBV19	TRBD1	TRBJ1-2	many	TGTGCCAGTAGTACGGTATGGCAGGGGGCGAGGAACTATGGCTACACCTTC	CASSTVWQGARNYGYTF
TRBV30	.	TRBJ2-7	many	TGTGCCTGGACGGAATCTACCGGGACGGGGAAGTACTACGAGCAGTACTTC	CAWTESTGTGKYYEQYF
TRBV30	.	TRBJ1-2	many	TGTGCCTGGAGTTCAACAGGGATACCCCTCCATGGCTACACCTTC	CAWSSTGIPLHGYTF
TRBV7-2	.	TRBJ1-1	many	TGTGCCAGCAGTTTGACGAGGGACGGCCACACTGAAGCTTTCTTT	CASSLTRDGHTEAFF
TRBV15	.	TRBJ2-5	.	TGTGCCACCAGCAGAGATTTCGGCCCACGTGAGACCCAGTACTTC	CATSRDFGPRETQYF
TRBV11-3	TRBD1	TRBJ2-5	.	TGTGCCAGCAGCTTAGTTCCGACGTCCGGAGACAGGGGGCGATACGAAGAGACCCAGTACTTC	CASSLVPTSGDRGRYEETQYF
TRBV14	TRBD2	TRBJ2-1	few	TGTGCCAGCAGCCCCTTTAGCGGGACCTACAATGAGCAGTTCTTC	CASSPFSGTYNEQFF
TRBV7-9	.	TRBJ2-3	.	TGTGCCAGCATCCGGGGAAGCAGAACCGTTTCTGGAGATACGCAGTATTTT	CASIRGSRTVSGDTQYF
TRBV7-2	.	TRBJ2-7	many	TGTGCCAGCAGCTTAGCCCGGTTCTACGAGCAGTACTTC	CASSLARFYEQYF
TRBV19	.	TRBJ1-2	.	TGTGCCAGTAGTCTATCGGGGCGTCCCCAGCGTCACTATGGCTACACCTTC	CASSLSGRPQRHYGYTF
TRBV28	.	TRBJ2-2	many	TGTGCCAGCAGTGAAACGGGACTGATGAACACCGGGGAGCTGTTTTTT	CASSETGLMNTGELFF
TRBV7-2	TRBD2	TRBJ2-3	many	TGTGCCAGCAGCCGCCAAAAAGTAGCGGGAGGCCCCACAGATACGCAGTATTTT	CASSRQKVAGGPTDTQYF
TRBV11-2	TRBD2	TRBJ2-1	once	TGTGCCAGCAGCTCTCCCAGGACTAGCGGGAGCTTTGAGCAGTTCTTC	CASSSPRTSGSFEQFF
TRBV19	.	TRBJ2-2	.	TGTGCCAGTAGTGCGGCGGGCAAAACCACCGGGGAGCTGTTTTTT	CASSAAGKTTGELFF
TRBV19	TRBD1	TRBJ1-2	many	TGTGCCAGTCACACTGGACAGGGTCCTAACTATGGCTACACCTTC	CASHTGQGPNYGYTF
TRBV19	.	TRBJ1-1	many	TGTGCCAGTAGTTTACAGGAGCAGAACACTGAAGCTTTCTTT	CASSLQEQNTEAFF
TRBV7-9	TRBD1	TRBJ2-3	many	TGTGCCAGCAGCTTGGGGACAGCTCACAGTTCTACGCAGTATTTT	CASSLGTAHSSTQYF
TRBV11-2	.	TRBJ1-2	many	TGTGCCAGCAGCTTACGAGGGTTAGGCTATGGCTACACCTTC	CASSLRGLGYGYTF
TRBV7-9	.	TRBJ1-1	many	TGTGCCAGCAGCTTGGACCCACCCAACACTGAAGCTTTCTTT	CASSLDPPNTEAFF
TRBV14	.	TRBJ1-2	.	TGTGCCAGCAGCCAAGGTCAGCACTATGGCTACACCTTC	CASSQGQHYGYTF
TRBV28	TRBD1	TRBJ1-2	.	TGTGCCAGCAGTTCCAACCCCGGGACAGGGAGTTACTATGGCTACACCTTC	CASSSNPGTGSYYGYTF
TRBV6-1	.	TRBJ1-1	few	TGTGCCAGCAGTGACCCAGGGCGGTTAGGAGACACTGAAGCTTTCTTT	CASSDPGRLGDTEAFF
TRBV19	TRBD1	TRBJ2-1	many	TGTGCCAGTAGTAAAGGACAGGGCCCCTACAATGAGCAGTTCTTC	CASSKGQGPYNEQFF
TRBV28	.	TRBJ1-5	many	TGTGCCAGCACCCTAAAGTGGTTTCAGCCCCAGCATTTT	CASTLKWFQPQHF
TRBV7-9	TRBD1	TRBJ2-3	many	TGTGCCAGCAGCTTGGGACAGGTGCAATCAGATACGCAGTATTTT	CASSLGQVQSDTQYF
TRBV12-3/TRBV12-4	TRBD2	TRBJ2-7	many	TGTGCCAGCAGTAGACTAGCGAACTACGAGCAGTACTTC	CASSRLANYEQYF
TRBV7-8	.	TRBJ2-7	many	TGTGCCAGCAGCATCCCCGGGACCAGCCCCTACGAGCAGTACTTC	CASSIPGTSPYEQYF
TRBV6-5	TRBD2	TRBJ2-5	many	TGTGCCAGCAGTTACTCGCTAGCGGGGGGATACCAAGAGACCCAGTACTTC	CASSYSLAGGYQETQYF
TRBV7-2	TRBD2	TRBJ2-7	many	TGTGCCAGCAGCTACACGGTCGGGGGGGCGCAGGGCGAGCAGTACTTC	CASSYTVGGAQGEQYF
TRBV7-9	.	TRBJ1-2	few	TGTGCCAACGGGAGGGTAGGCTATGGCTACACCTTC	CANGRVGYGYTF
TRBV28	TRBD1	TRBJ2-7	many	TGTGCCAGCAGTCGCGGACAGGATACTTACGAGCAGTACTTC	CASSRGQDTYEQYF